Shown below are 10 T cell receptor beta chains from a single sample sequenced in a study of T cell repertoires in cytomegalovirus infection. TCRdb reprocessed the reads with MiXCR, giving one entry per CDR3 protein. The table lists around 740,000 distinct CDR3 sequences, 35% to 45% of them singletons, with under 3.5% in the top ten. Sequenced sample: PBMCs. These receptors all come from a human donor in good health (CMV status not recorded). Some clones in this sample may be carry-over from other donors' samples.

This chain connects TRBV19 to TRBJ1-5; a weak D match, TRBD1 (5 bases). Germline V gene lookup returns CDR1 LNHDA and CDR2 SQIVND (reference sequence). Trimming removed 7 bases from V and 3 bases from J, with 19 bases in between. The CDR3 covers 16 residues. The CDR3 nucleotides read TGTGCCAGTACCCTCGAGGGGCGGGGACCCAATCAGCCCCAGCATTTT. This gives the protein CASTLEGRGPNQPQHF.

This clonotype was counted only a few times. CDR3 residues: CASSQEMDILYEQYF. The CDR3 DNA reads as TGTGCCAGCAGCCAAGAAATGGACATCCTCTACGAGCAGTACTTC. The chain uses TRBV3-1 and TRBJ2-7; possible D gene TRBD1, 5 bases. Germline V gene lookup returns CDR1 LGHDT and CDR2 YNNKEL (reference sequence). V was shortened by 0 bases and J by 3 bases, with 12 bases between the two germline ends. The CDR3 runs to 15 residues.

This clonotype occurred a few times. V usage is TRBV27 and J usage is TRBJ1-1, with D possibly matching TRBD1 (5 bases). The CDR3 totals 12 residues. The V gene's germline CDR1 is MNHEY and CDR2 SMNVEV (reference sequence). Trimming took off 2 bases at V and 11 bases at J, with 12 bases between the two ends. In DNA form, the CDR3 reads TGTGCCAGCAGTTTAAGCCAGGGAGAGGCTTTCTTT. Its protein is CASSLSQGEAFF.

This clonotype came up a few times. The rearrangement links TRBV28 to TRBJ1-4, with 7 bases that match TRBD1. CDR1 is MDHEN and CDR2 is SYDVKM in the germline V gene. V trimming: 0 bases; J trimming: 6 bases; junction bases outside the gene matches: 4. This CDR3 is 15 amino acids long. The chain's CDR3 is CASSLWGTVDEKLFF. The CDR3 nucleotides are TGTGCCAGCAGTTTATGGGGGACAGTGGATGAAAAACTGTTTTTT.

This clonotype occurred a few times. V and J are TRBV12-3 or TRBV12-4 and TRBJ1-6; 8 bases map to TRBD1. This CDR3 has 15 residues. V gave up 4 bases and J gave up 10 bases; unmatched junction bases: 9. CDR3 loop: CASSWGTGRFSPLHF. CDR3 coding DNA: TGTGCCAGCAGTTGGGGGACAGGTCGCTTCTCACCCCTCCACTTT.

The chain carries TRBV2 and TRBJ2-7; 7 bases are a match to TRBD2. From germline, CDR1 is SNHLY and CDR2 FYNNEI. J lost 2 bases, V lost 3 bases, and 7 bases had no gene match. CDR3 length: 15 amino acids. The CDR3 spells CASSEGGLPAYEQYF. The DNA of the CDR3 is TGTGCCAGCAGTGAGGGGGGACTACCGGCCTACGAGCAGTACTTC.

Comments on this clonotype: The junction differs from germline at one of its ends, possibly a read error. The chain combines TRBV4-1 with TRBJ2-5; D is possibly TRBD2 (6 bases). The germline V gene has CDR1 MGHRA and CDR2 YSYEKL. This CDR3 spans 17 amino acids. Here the CDR3 DNA reads TGTGCCAGCAGCCTCAAGAGGTCGGACTATTACCAAGAGACCCAGTACTTC. It specifies CASSLKRSDYYQETQYF.

This clonotype has more than one count but fewer than ten. The chain carries TRBV5-8 and TRBJ2-1, with 7 bases matching TRBD2. The CDR3 is 14 amino acids. Germline CDR1 SGHTS, CDR2 YDEGEE. V dropped 10 bases and J dropped 3; count of bases not matched to a gene: 10. The CDR3 protein is CALWQGGSYNEQFF. The CDR3 nucleotides read TGTGCCCTTTGGCAGGGCGGGAGCTACAATGAGCAGTTCTTC.

This clonotype has more than one count but fewer than ten. V is TRBV12-3 or TRBV12-4 and J is TRBJ1-2; D gene uncertain. With 2 bases removed from V and 4 bases from J, the gap between germline ends came to 20 bases. CDR3 length: 17 amino acids. The CDR3 spells CASSLSRTALPLYGYTF. DNA of the CDR3: TGTGCCAGCAGTTTAAGTCGAACAGCCCTCCCGCTCTATGGCTACACCTTC.

In this sample, this clonotype turned up a few times. The chain carries TRBV5-4 and TRBJ2-2; D is perhaps TRBD2 (5 bases). The CDR3 spans 15 residues. Germline loops: CDR1 SGHNT, CDR2 YYREEE (reference sequence). V lost 4 bases to trimming and J lost 2 bases, with 12 bases between them. CDR3: CASSRGHFNTGELFF. CDR3 bases: TGTGCCAGCAGCAGAGGGCACTTTAACACCGGGGAGCTGTTTTTT. Combining the CDR3 with reference TRBV5-4 and TRBJ2-2 gives the whole variable domain ETGVTQSPTHLIKTRGQQVTLRCSSQSGHNTVSWYQQALGQGPQFIFQYYREEENGRGNFPPRFSGLQFPNYSSELNVNALELDDSALYLCASSRGHFNTGELFFGEGSRLTVL.